Listed here are 30 T cell receptor beta chains from one sample, sequenced in a study of cytomegalovirus exposure and HLA in healthy donors. PCR involved 60 Vbeta and 13 Jbeta primers. Profiling relied on immunoSEQ multiplex PCR, and the TCRdb table lists in-frame clones only, not all of them. This table has approximately 110,000 clones, about 73% appearing once. The sequencing input was PBMCs. These receptors originate from a woman in her forties or fifties in good health and CMV-seropositive.

This clone was seen only a few times. V and J are TRBV6-5 and TRBJ2-5; the D gene is possibly TRBD2 (5 bases). The CDR3 is 15 amino acids. Trimming stripped 6 bases from V and 5 bases from J, with 19 bases between. Germline V CDR1 and CDR2: MNHEY, SVGAGI. The CDR3 loop is CASSYPQRSGETQYF. CDR3 DNA: TGTGCCAGCAGCTACCCCCAGCGGAGTGGGGAGACCCAGTACTTC.

V usage is TRBV7-2 and J usage is TRBJ1-2; the D gene is possibly TRBD1 (5 bases). The CDR3 consists of 15 residues. CDR1 and CDR2 (germline): SGHTA, FQGNSA. Trimming took 0 bases from V and 7 from J, leaving 15 bases between them. Here the CDR3 reads CASSLAGGLMAGYTF. In nucleotides, the CDR3 is TGTGCCAGCAGCTTAGCTGGGGGGTTAATGGCTGGCTACACCTTC.

The chain employs TRBV13 and TRBJ2-5; 13 nucleotides line up with TRBD2. This CDR3 has 13 residues. CDR1 and CDR2 (germline): PRHDT, FYEKMQ (reference sequence). With 8 bases clipped from V and 11 bases from J, the junction kept 8 bases outside the gene matches. The CDR3 region is CASLLAGGNEQYF. CDR3 in DNA: TGTGCCAGCCTACTAGCGGGGGGGAATGAGCAGTACTTC.

The chain has TRBV7-9 and TRBJ2-5; tentative D call: TRBD1 (6 bases). This CDR3 is 15 amino acids long. Germline V lookup: CDR1 SEHNR, CDR2 FQNEAQ (reference sequence). V lost 5 bases to trimming and J lost 4 bases, with 17 bases between them. DNA for the CDR3: TGTGCCAGCAGCCAAGCCAGGGGTTTAGGAGAGACCCAGTACTTC. This codes for CASSQARGLGETQYF.

This clone showed up just a few times. V and J are TRBV9 and TRBJ1-6; TRBD1 might be the D (5 bases). Germline V gene data show CDR1 as SGDLS and CDR2 as YYNGEE. This CDR3 region has 15 residues. Trimming removed 4 bases from V and 9 bases from J, with 17 bases in between. As DNA, the CDR3 is TGTGCCAGCAGCCCCGTTGGGGGGGAAGGTTCACCCCTCCACTTT. This encodes CASSPVGGEGSPLHF.

V and J are TRBV7-6 and TRBJ1-1; D is ambiguous. The CDR3 runs 14 residues. Trimming stripped 1 base from V and 6 bases from J, with 12 bases between. Germline values: CDR1 SGHVS, CDR2 FNYEAQ. CDR3: CASSLVLGSAEAFF. CDR3 nucleotides: TGTGCCAGCAGCTTAGTGCTGGGGAGCGCTGAAGCTTTCTTT.

The rearrangement uses TRBV7-2 and TRBJ1-2; 7 bases agree with TRBD1. CDR1 and CDR2 from the germline V gene are SGHTA and FQGNSA. CDR3 length equals 17 residues. V trimming: 5 bases; J trimming: 3 bases; junction bases outside the gene matches: 15. The CDR3, as DNA: TGTGCCAGCAGCCTCAAAGGGGTAGCAGGGGGAGACTATGGCTACACCTTC. Its protein is CASSLKGVAGGDYGYTF.

This chain joins TRBV7-8 and TRBJ1-1; 9 positions match TRBD1. Germline V gives CDR1 SGHVS, CDR2 FQNEAQ. J was trimmed by 7 bases and V by 6 bases; bases with no gene match: 6. The CDR3 length is 13 residues. CDR3 loop: CASRRQGGGEAFF. CDR3 nucleotide sequence: TGTGCCAGCAGAAGACAGGGGGGCGGTGAAGCTTTCTTT.

J is TRBJ1-6 and V is TRBV5-1, with TRBD1 matching over 7 bases. The junction had 9 bases not matched to a gene; V was cut back by 2 bases and J by 13 bases. Germline CDR1 reads SGHRS; CDR2 reads YFSETQ. CDR3 length: 14 residues. The CDR3 is CASSFEGASHPLHF. The DNA of the CDR3 is TGCGCCAGCAGCTTCGAGGGGGCCTCTCACCCCCTCCACTTT.

V is TRBV7-9 and J is TRBJ2-5; TRBD1 matches 7 bases. The CDR3 totals 15 residues. Germline V lookup: CDR1 SEHNR, CDR2 FQNEAQ (reference sequence). V trimming: 5 bases; J trimming: 1 base; junction bases outside the gene matches: 7. Written as DNA, the CDR3 is TGTGCCAGCAGCGAAACGGACAGGACCCAAGAGACCCAGTACTTC. It encodes CASSETDRTQETQYF. Full variable domain (remainder filled in from reference TRBV7-9 and TRBJ2-5): DTGVSQNPRHKITKRGQNVTFRCDPISEHNRLYWYRQTLGQGPEFLTYFQNEAQLEKSRLLSDRFSAERPKGSFSTLEIQRTEQGDSAMYLCASSETDRTQETQYFGPGTRLLVL.

This rearrangement joins TRBV18 to TRBJ2-5; D unclear. This CDR3 has 11 amino acids. Trimming shortened V by 8 bases and J by 2 bases, and 6 bases separated the two germline ends. Germline assignment: CDR1 KGHSH and CDR2 LQKENI. The CDR3 DNA is TGTGCCAGCCGTAAACAAGAGACCCAGTACTTC. It yields the protein CASRKQETQYF.

This clone was counted between two and nine times. The V call is TRBV29-1, the J call TRBJ2-7; weak D call: TRBD1 (5 bases). CDR1 is SQVTM, CDR2 ANQGSEA, per germline. V lost 1 base and J lost 4, with 8 bases in between. The CDR3 is made up of 12 amino acids. Written as DNA, the CDR3 is TGCAGCGTTGAAGGGGGCGCGTACGAGCAGTACTTC. Encoded protein: CSVEGGAYEQYF.

Notes on this clone: The junction and the germline gene differ at one end; a read error may be behind it. The rearrangement joins TRBV5-1 to TRBJ2-5; D is ambiguous. Germline V gene data show CDR1 as SGHRS and CDR2 as YFSETQ. The CDR3 covers 16 residues. The CDR3 DNA is TGCGCCAGCAGCTTGGGCGGTTCGAGAGCTCAAGAGACCCGGTACTTC. This encodes CASSLGGSRAQETRYF.

The chain combines TRBV10-2 with TRBJ1-2, with TRBD1 matching 7 bases. The CDR3 consists of 14 residues. With 7 bases clipped from V and 0 bases from J, the junction kept 5 bases outside the gene matches. Germline V lookup: CDR1 WSHSY, CDR2 SAAADI. The CDR3: CASIRQGTNYGYTF. Here the CDR3 DNA reads TGCGCCAGCATACGACAGGGAACTAACTATGGCTACACCTTC.

This clone was detected once. This chain uses TRBV28 with TRBJ2-7; D gene unclear. Germline lookup yields CDR1 MDHEN and CDR2 SYDVKM. V lost 5 bases and J 6 bases, leaving 20 bases between the germline ends. This CDR3 contains 15 residues. For the CDR3, the DNA is TGTGCCAGCAGTCCCCTTCCAACAGACCTCCGCGAGCAGTACTTC. The encoded protein is CASSPLPTDLREQYF.

The chain recombines TRBV19 with TRBJ2-3; maybe TRBD2 (5 bases). The CDR3 extends over 15 amino acids. CDR1 is LNHDA, CDR2 SQIVND, per germline (reference sequence). Trimming cost V 3 bases and J 2 bases, with 12 bases left between them. The CDR3 region is CASSIGGLDTDTQYF. CDR3 in DNA: TGTGCCAGTAGTATCGGCGGGCTAGACACAGATACGCAGTATTTT.

The J gene is TRBJ2-7, the V gene TRBV6-6, with D uncertain. The CDR3 runs to 13 residues. Germline assignment: CDR1 MNHNY and CDR2 SVGAGI (reference sequence). Trimming removed 2 bases from V and 3 bases from J, with 8 bases in between. Here the CDR3 DNA reads TGTGCCAGCAGTTACGAAAACGGCTACGAGCAGTACTTC. This gives the protein CASSYENGYEQYF.

The V and J genes are TRBV9 and TRBJ1-1; D gene unclear. V was pared by 0 bases and J by 2 bases, with 17 bases between. This CDR3 is 17 amino acids long. Germline V lookup: CDR1 SGDLS, CDR2 YYNGEE. CDR3 DNA: TGTGCCAGCAGCGTAGGACACCTTGCAAAGGTCAACACTGAAGCTTTCTTT. It is translated as CASSVGHLAKVNTEAFF.

This clone was seen a handful of times. J is TRBJ1-2 and V is TRBV28; 8 bases line up with TRBD1. The CDR3 loop spans 13 amino acids. The germline gives CDR1 MDHEN, CDR2 SYDVKM. V was clipped by 3 bases and J by 3 bases; unmatched bases: 0. CDR3 residues: CASSLTGDYGYTF. The DNA of the CDR3 is TGTGCCAGCAGTTTGACAGGGGACTATGGCTACACCTTC.

This chain links TRBV28 with TRBJ1-6, with D unclear. V dropped 5 bases and J dropped 9 bases, with 8 bases sitting between them. The germline gives CDR1 MDHEN, CDR2 SYDVKM. The CDR3 is made up of 12 amino acids. The CDR3 DNA reads as TGTGCCAGCAGTGGAGGTATTTCACCCCTCCACTTT. It encodes CASSGGISPLHF.

The rearrangement joins TRBV29-1 to TRBJ2-5; 11 bases align to TRBD1. Germline CDR1 is SQVTM and CDR2 is ANQGSEA. V gave up 1 base and J gave up 6 bases; unmatched junction bases: 10. The CDR3 has 16 residues. CDR3 sequence: CSVEVGGQGAGKTQYF. CDR3 in DNA: TGCAGCGTTGAAGTGGGCGGACAGGGGGCAGGAAAGACCCAGTACTTC.

This chain connects TRBV21-1 to TRBJ1-1; TRBD1, as called in the table, went unchecked against the DNA. TRBV21-1 is classified as a pseudogene. The CDR3 covers 17 residues. DNA of the CDR3: TGTGCCAGCAGCAAAGAGGATCATGGGCCTCAGAACACTGAAGCTTTCTTT. Its protein product is CASSKEDHGPQNTEAFF.

The V gene is TRBV7-8, the J gene TRBJ2-3, with D unclear. The V gene lost 5 bases and the J gene lost 2 bases, with 11 bases spanning the gap. Germline V lookup: CDR1 SGHVS, CDR2 FQNEAQ. The CDR3 consists of 14 residues. The CDR3 loop is CASSPDTLTDTQYF. CDR3 sequence (DNA): TGTGCCAGCAGCCCAGACACACTCACAGATACGCAGTATTTT.

The gene calls are TRBV7-6 and TRBJ2-7; 7 bases align to TRBD1. CDR3 length: 13 residues. Losses at the gene ends were 5 bases for V and 2 bases for J; bases not matched to a gene: 3. Germline-derived CDR1 and CDR2 are SGHVS and FNYEAQ. The CDR3 sequence: CASSRDRAYEQYF. The CDR3 nucleotides are TGTGCCAGCAGCAGAGACAGGGCCTACGAGCAGTACTTC.

The V call is TRBV9, the J call TRBJ2-5; maybe TRBD2 (5 bases). Trimming pared 0 bases from V and 3 bases from J, leaving 9 bases between. The CDR3 loop spans 14 amino acids. Germline assignment: CDR1 SGDLS and CDR2 YYNGEE. The CDR3 loop is CASSVGGFKETQYF. The CDR3 coding sequence is TGTGCCAGCAGCGTAGGAGGGTTCAAAGAGACCCAGTACTTC.

V gene TRBV7-2 combines with J gene TRBJ1-5, with D perhaps matching TRBD1 (6 bases). V was trimmed by 1 base and J by 4 bases, leaving 14 bases between them. In germline, CDR1 is SGHTA, CDR2 FQGNSA. The CDR3 length is 16 residues. The CDR3, as DNA: TGTGCCAGCAGCTTAGTCACAGGGAAAATTAATCAGCCCCAGCATTTT. This sequence encodes CASSLVTGKINQPQHF.

V usage is TRBV18 and J usage is TRBJ1-5; D might be TRBD1 (6 bases). Germline V gene sequence: CDR1 KGHSH, CDR2 LQKENI. Trimming pared 5 bases from V and 4 bases from J, leaving 12 bases between. The CDR3 has 14 residues. CDR3 DNA sequence: TGTGCCAGCTCAGGCCAGGGGACGAATCAGCCCCAGCATTTT. Protein sequence: CASSGQGTNQPQHF.

The chain links TRBV5-4 to TRBJ2-1, with 8 positions matching TRBD2. J was trimmed by 1 base and V by 4 bases; bases with no gene match: 4. Looked up from germline, CDR1 is SGHNT and CDR2 is YYREEE (reference sequence). The CDR3 is 15 amino acids. DNA of the CDR3: TGTGCCAGCAGCCCGGCGGGGGGATCCTACAATGAGCAGTTCTTC. Translating it yields CASSPAGGSYNEQFF.

The gene calls are TRBV29-1 and TRBJ2-7; 7 positions match TRBD1. The V segment lost 6 bases and the J segment 3 bases; nucleotides outside the gene matches: 5. This CDR3 has 12 amino acids. The germline V gene has CDR1 SQVTM and CDR2 ANQGSEA. The CDR3 protein is CSVWDSFYEQYF. Here the CDR3 DNA reads TGCAGCGTGTGGGACAGTTTCTACGAGCAGTACTTC.

This chain joins TRBV6-5 and TRBJ1-6; no firm D call. V was trimmed by 0 bases and J by 11 bases, leaving 11 bases between them. The CDR3 has 14 residues. CDR1 is MNHEY, CDR2 SVGAGI, per germline. The CDR3: CASSYSLRAAPLHF. CDR3 DNA sequence: TGTGCCAGCAGTTACTCCTTGAGAGCGGCACCCCTCCACTTT.